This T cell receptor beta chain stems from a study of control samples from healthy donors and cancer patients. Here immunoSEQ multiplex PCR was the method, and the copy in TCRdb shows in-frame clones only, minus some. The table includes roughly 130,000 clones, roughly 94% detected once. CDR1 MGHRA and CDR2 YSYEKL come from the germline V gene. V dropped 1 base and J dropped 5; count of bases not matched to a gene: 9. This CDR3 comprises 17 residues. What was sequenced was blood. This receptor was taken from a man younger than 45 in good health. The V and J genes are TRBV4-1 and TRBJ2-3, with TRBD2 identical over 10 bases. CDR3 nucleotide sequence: TGCGCCAGCAGCCAAGTGGATCTAGCGGGGGAGGGAGATACGCAGTATTTT. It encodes CASSQVDLAGEGDTQYF.